This T cell receptor beta chain was observed in a study of T cell repertoires in cytomegalovirus infection. At the level of the study: Both CMV infection and a matching HLA type were indicated by public TCR beta signatures. Study-wide points: Adding up the frequency of public TCR beta families identified people who carried CMV plus the relevant HLA.

This clonotype appeared many times. The antigen is undetermined. V lost 6 bases, J lost 7 bases, and 12 bases lay in between. Looked up from germline, CDR1 is MDHEN and CDR2 is SYDVKM. This CDR3 is built from 12 residues. TCRdb ran MiXCR on the reads and lists one entry per CDR3 protein. The table shows around 210,000 distinct CDR3 sequences, with around 6.4% occurring only once. The chain links TRBV28 to TRBJ1-2, with D possibly TRBD1 on 5 matching bases. The source material was PBMCs. The clonotype was recovered from a human donor in good health (CMV status not recorded). Some clones in this sample may be carry-over from other donors' samples. CDR3 sequence reads: CASRSAQGGYTF. The CDR3 DNA reads TGTGCCAGCAGGTCCGCCCAGGGTGGCTACACCTTC.